Below, 30 T cell receptor beta chains from the same sample are listed, as sequenced in a study of T-cell reconstitution after alpha-beta-depleted transplantation in children. Researchers prepared the TCRbeta library using unique molecular identifiers, the study reports. Each CDR3 protein is one row after TCRdb ran MiXCR on the PCR reads. The sample contains fewer than 95,000 distinct CDR3 sequences, less than 15% of which appear only once. The material was PBMCs from the stem cell graft donor, obtained from the stem cell graft. The source is a human donor who donated a stem cell graft to a child with inherited bone marrow failure.

This clonotype was counted at least ten times. The V call is TRBV5-8, the J call TRBJ2-5, with 13 positions matching TRBD2. CDR1 and CDR2 from the germline V gene are SGHTS and YDEGEE. J was trimmed by 5 bases and V by 3 bases; bases with no gene match: 7. This CDR3 contains 16 residues. CDR3 DNA sequence: TGTGCCAGCAGCTCCGGGACTAGCGGGATTATCGAGACCCAGTACTTC. It codes for CASSSGTSGIIETQYF. Drawing the rest from reference TRBV5-8 and TRBJ2-5, the complete variable domain is EAGVTQSPTHLIKTRGQQATLRCSPISGHTSVYWYQQALGLGLQFLLWYDEGEERNRGNFPPRFSGRQFPNYSSELNVNALELEDSALYLCASSSGTSGIIETQYFGPGTRLLVL.

The chain carries TRBV5-1 and TRBJ2-1; the D is unclear. V was cut by 1 base and J by 8 bases, with 16 bases left in between. Germline V lookup: CDR1 SGHRS, CDR2 YFSETQ. The CDR3 covers 15 residues. This CDR3 reads CASSLHQQPADEQFF. DNA for the CDR3: TGCGCCAGCAGCTTGCATCAACAACCGGCGGATGAGCAGTTCTTC.

This clonotype came up many times. The rearrangement uses TRBV6-5 and TRBJ1-5; the D gene is possibly TRBD1 (5 bases). The V end lost 7 bases, the J end lost 3 bases, and 16 bases lay between the germline ends. This CDR3 region has 15 residues. Germline V CDR1 and CDR2: MNHEY, SVGAGI. CDR3 protein: CASTRGGRSNQPQHF. In DNA, the CDR3 is TGTGCCAGCACCCGGGGCGGGAGATCCAATCAGCCCCAGCATTTT.

There are many counts of this clonotype. V is TRBV7-2 and J is TRBJ2-7, with TRBD2 matching 14 bases. CDR1 is SGHTA, CDR2 FQGNSA, per germline. The J segment lost 4 bases and the V segment lost 6 bases, leaving 5 bases of the junction unmatched. The CDR3 is 15 residues long. The CDR3 region is CASRSGLAGDYEQYF. The CDR3, as DNA: TGTGCCAGCAGATCGGGACTAGCGGGGGATTACGAGCAGTACTTC.

There are many counts of this clonotype. The chain has TRBV5-6 and TRBJ1-5; D perhaps matches TRBD1 (6 bases). V was shortened by 2 bases and J by 1 base, with 16 bases between the two germline ends. Germline assignment: CDR1 SGHDT and CDR2 YYEEEE. CDR3 length: 17 residues. Here the CDR3 reads CASSFRAGAGSNQPQHF. For the CDR3, the DNA is TGTGCCAGCAGCTTTCGGGCGGGGGCAGGGAGCAATCAGCCCCAGCATTTT.

This chain connects TRBV18 to TRBJ2-5; 8 nucleotides match TRBD1. CDR3 length: 15 residues. V lost 6 bases and J lost 3; bases outside the gene matches: 9. The germline gives CDR1 KGHSH, CDR2 LQKENI. CDR3 bases: TGTGCCAGCTCGCGAGAGACAGGGGTAAAAGAGACCCAGTACTTC. Translation gives CASSRETGVKETQYF.

In this sample, this clonotype turned up a few times. This chain links TRBV7-3 with TRBJ2-3; 12 bases map to TRBD2. Per the germline V gene, CDR1 is SGHTA and CDR2 is FQGTGA. CDR3 length: 16 amino acids. Trimming removed 4 bases from V and 4 bases from J; junction bases left unmatched: 6. The CDR3 DNA follows: TGTGCCAGCAGCTCTCCCGGGACTAGCGGGTCAGATACGCAGTATTTT. Encoded protein: CASSSPGTSGSDTQYF.

J is TRBJ2-4 and V is TRBV27; perhaps D is TRBD1 or TRBD2 (5 bases each). Looked up from germline, CDR1 is MNHEY and CDR2 is SMNVEV (reference sequence). CDR3 length: 16 residues. V shed 6 bases and J shed 0 bases, with 15 bases lying between them. CDR3 bases: TGTGCCAGCAGGGGGGATGGGATCCTAGCCAAAAACATTCAGTACTTC. Translated: CASRGDGILAKNIQYF.

The chain couples TRBV27 to TRBJ2-1; 7 positions agree with TRBD1. Trimming cost V 7 bases and J 0 bases; bases outside gene matches: 3. The CDR3 totals 14 residues. Germline V lookup: CDR1 MNHEY, CDR2 SMNVEV (reference sequence). The DNA for the CDR3 is TGTGCCAGCAACAGGGGACGCTCCTACAATGAGCAGTTCTTC. It is translated as CASNRGRSYNEQFF.

The CDR3 spells CASSLGAGTGTYGYTF. The CDR3 DNA reads TGCGCCAGCAGCTTGGGCGCCGGGACAGGGACATATGGCTACACCTTC. The chain is built from TRBV5-1 and TRBJ1-2; TRBD1 matches 9 bases. CDR3 length: 16 residues. J was trimmed by 5 bases and V by 0 bases; bases with no gene match: 8. The germline V gene has CDR1 SGHRS and CDR2 YFSETQ.

The V and J genes are TRBV2 and TRBJ2-1; 12 bases fit TRBD2. The CDR3 spans 16 residues. With V trimmed by 5 bases and J by 8 bases, 10 bases remained unmatched. Germline CDR1 and CDR2: SNHLY and FYNNEI. The CDR3 spells CASSRVRLAGVDEQFF. DNA of the CDR3: TGTGCCAGCAGTAGAGTCCGACTAGCGGGAGTCGATGAGCAGTTCTTC.

This chain uses TRBV6-2 or TRBV6-3 with TRBJ2-4; TRBD1 might be the D (6 bases). This CDR3 has 14 amino acids. Trimming removed 5 bases from V and 2 bases from J, with 10 bases in between. Germline V CDR1 and CDR2: MNHEY, SVGEGT. CDR3 nucleotides: TGTGCCAGCAGTATACAGGGTTCCAAAAACATTCAGTACTTC. It yields the protein CASSIQGSKNIQYF.

This clonotype was recorded a few times. The V and J genes are TRBV24-1 and TRBJ2-1; D not resolved. CDR1 KGHDR and CDR2 SFDVKD come from the germline V gene. Trimming left V 5 bases short and J 5 bases short, with 12 bases between. CDR3 length: 14 residues. As DNA, the CDR3 is TGTGCCACCAGTGCCCCGGCGAGTCACAATGAGCAGTTCTTC. Its protein product is CATSAPASHNEQFF.

This clonotype showed up many times. The chain combines TRBV20-1 with TRBJ1-1; the D gene is possibly TRBD1 (6 bases). Germline CDR1 reads DFQATT; CDR2 reads SNEGSKA (reference sequence). The CDR3 is 15 residues long. V dropped 0 bases and J dropped 3 bases, with 14 bases sitting between them. DNA for the CDR3: TGCAGTGCTAGAGAACAGGGCAGAGGAGACACTGAAGCTTTCTTT. This gives the protein CSAREQGRGDTEAFF.

This clonotype came up many times. The chain joins TRBV29-1 to TRBJ2-7; possibly TRBD1 or TRBD2 for D (6 bases each). The CDR3 is made up of 14 amino acids. CDR1 is SQVTM and CDR2 is ANQGSEA in the germline V gene. The germline V and J ends were trimmed by 7 bases and 4 bases, with 20 bases remaining between them. This chain's CDR3 is CSALEGGTEYEQYF. In DNA form, the CDR3 reads TGCAGCGCCCTGGAGGGGGGAACGGAATACGAGCAGTACTTC.

This clonotype was seen only a few times. The rearrangement links TRBV7-2 to TRBJ2-5; TRBD1 agrees at 9 bases. CDR1 SGHTA and CDR2 FQGNSA come from the germline V gene. After removal of 4 bases from V and 5 bases from J, the junction contained 8 bases not matched to a gene. The CDR3 runs 15 residues. The CDR3: CASSSNRGRGETQYF. The CDR3 DNA follows: TGTGCCAGCAGCTCCAACAGGGGGCGGGGGGAGACCCAGTACTTC.

This clonotype was seen at least ten times. This chain links TRBV13 with TRBJ1-5; D not certain. With 0 bases removed from V and 7 bases from J, the gap between germline ends came to 4 bases. The CDR3 runs to 12 residues. Per the germline V gene, CDR1 is PRHDT and CDR2 is FYEKMQ (reference sequence). The CDR3: CASSLGRQPQHF. The CDR3 DNA is TGTGCCAGCAGCTTAGGAAGGCAGCCCCAGCATTTT.

The sample holds many counts of this clonotype. This chain joins TRBV20-1 and TRBJ1-4; D possibly corresponds to TRBD1 (5 bases). The CDR3 runs 13 residues. The V gene lost 6 bases and the J gene lost 5 bases, with 13 bases spanning the gap. Germline V gives CDR1 DFQATT, CDR2 SNEGSKA (reference sequence). The CDR3 nucleotides are TGCAGTGCCCCGGGACCGCTGAATGAAAAACTGTTTTTT. As protein: CSAPGPLNEKLFF.

This clonotype came up many times. The chain recombines TRBV7-6 with TRBJ1-1; D gene ambiguous. The V end lost 0 bases, the J end lost 5 bases, and 7 bases lay between the germline ends. The CDR3 spans 13 residues. Germline CDR1 and CDR2: SGHVS and FNYEAQ. The CDR3 DNA follows: TGTGCCAGCAGCTTAGCGGTGGGGACTGAAGCTTTCTTT. Translation: CASSLAVGTEAFF.

This chain uses TRBV7-2 with TRBJ2-3; D not certain. The V gene lost 4 bases and the J gene lost 6 bases, with 8 bases spanning the gap. Germline CDR1 is SGHTA and CDR2 is FQGNSA. The CDR3 sequence is 12 residues long. The CDR3 loop reads CASSSPWDTQYF. The CDR3 DNA reads TGTGCCAGCAGCTCTCCCTGGGATACGCAGTATTTT.

This clonotype was detected ten times or more. The chain has TRBV7-8 and TRBJ2-7; no clear D gene. Germline V lookup: CDR1 SGHVS, CDR2 FQNEAQ. This CDR3 is 13 amino acids long. V lost 2 bases and J 0 bases, leaving 5 bases between the germline ends. CDR3: CASSLSYSYEQYF. The CDR3 coding sequence is TGTGCCAGCAGCTTATCCTACTCCTACGAGCAGTACTTC.

This clonotype was counted at least ten times. The chain combines TRBV5-1 with TRBJ2-3; TRBD2 might be the D (6 bases). The CDR3 extends over 14 amino acids. The V gene lost 2 bases and the J gene lost 3 bases, with 10 bases spanning the gap. Germline V gene sequence: CDR1 SGHRS, CDR2 YFSETQ. The CDR3 nucleotides read TGCGCCAGCAGCTTAGGCGGGGCGACAGATACGCAGTATTTT. Protein: CASSLGGATDTQYF.

In its sample, this clonotype was seen many times. This sequence joins TRBV5-1 and TRBJ2-3; no firm D call. The CDR3 is 13 residues long. In germline, CDR1 is SGHRS, CDR2 YFSETQ. V lost 5 bases to trimming and J lost 0 bases, with 7 bases between them. The CDR3 nucleotides read TGCGCCAGCAGGGCAGCTAGCACAGATACGCAGTATTTT. Its translation is CASRAASTDTQYF.

The gene calls are TRBV4-3 and TRBJ2-7, with D maybe TRBD2 (5 bases). Between the trimmed V and J ends, which lost 4 bases and 0 bases, there was a span of 16 bases. The CDR3 runs to 16 residues. Germline loops: CDR1 LGHNA, CDR2 YSLEER. In nucleotides, the CDR3 is TGCGCCAGCAGCCCCTCACTCGGACTGATCTCCTACGAGCAGTACTTC. Residues: CASSPSLGLISYEQYF.

This chain connects TRBV3-1 to TRBJ2-7, with a possible D match to TRBD2 (6 bases). Trimming cost V 0 bases and J 2 bases, with 8 bases left between them. The germline V gene encodes CDR1 LGHDT and CDR2 YNNKEL (reference sequence). The CDR3 consists of 14 residues. The CDR3 here is CASSQELAPYEQYF. The CDR3 nucleotides are TGTGCCAGCAGCCAAGAACTAGCACCCTACGAGCAGTACTTC.

This clonotype was seen ten or more times. The J gene is TRBJ2-5, the V gene TRBV5-1, with TRBD2 as a possible D gene (5 bases). This CDR3 is 16 amino acids long. The V gene lost 0 bases and the J gene lost 2 bases, with 14 bases spanning the gap. From germline, CDR1 is SGHRS and CDR2 YFSETQ. CDR3 DNA sequence: TGCGCCAGCAGCTTGGCACTAGGGTCGGGGCAAGAGACCCAGTACTTC. This translates into CASSLALGSGQETQYF.

The chain combines TRBV7-6 with TRBJ2-7, with no clear D. Germline-derived CDR1 and CDR2 are SGHVS and FNYEAQ. Trimming pared 4 bases from V and 2 bases from J, leaving 15 bases between. The CDR3 has 15 amino acids. Written as DNA, the CDR3 is TGTGCCAGCAGCTCTTCGATTGGCTCCGCCTACGAGCAGTACTTC. Its protein is CASSSSIGSAYEQYF.

In its sample, this clonotype was seen many times. This sequence joins TRBV24-1 and TRBJ2-2; possible D gene TRBD2, 6 bases. Per the germline V gene, CDR1 is KGHDR and CDR2 is SFDVKD. The CDR3 covers 17 residues. V dropped 2 bases and J dropped 3 bases, with 15 bases sitting between them. The chain's CDR3 is CATSDSRAEGYTGELFF. CDR3 nucleotide sequence: TGTGCCACCAGTGATTCGAGGGCGGAGGGTTACACCGGGGAGCTGTTTTTT.

This clonotype has ten or more counts. The genes are TRBV4-2 and TRBJ2-5, with D perhaps matching TRBD1 (6 bases). Germline V lookup: CDR1 LGHNA, CDR2 YNFKEQ. This CDR3 region has 15 residues. V lost 3 bases, J lost 7 bases, and 18 bases lay in between. CDR3 DNA sequence: TGTGCCAGCAGCCACGAACTGGGACATTTTGGGACCCAGTACTTC. Protein: CASSHELGHFGTQYF.

This clonotype appeared many times. The chain links TRBV30 to TRBJ2-7; 7 bases fit TRBD2. The CDR3 contains 15 residues. Per germline, CDR1 GTSNPN and CDR2 SVGIG (reference sequence). V lost 7 bases, J lost 6 bases, and 18 bases stayed unmatched. The CDR3 DNA follows: TGTGCCTACTCCGGGGCCCTTGACGGACTAGGCGAGCAGTACTTC. Encoded protein: CAYSGALDGLGEQYF.